One and the same sample provided the 3 T cell receptor beta chains below, sequenced in a study of blood T cells in healthy people across ages. Alongside a J-beta primer mix, a sample-barcoded 5' primer served in a second PCR lasting roughly 7 to 12 cycles. TCRdb re-called the 5' RACE reads with MiXCR, one entry per CDR3 protein. The sample includes approximately 580,000 distinct CDR3 sequences, more than 20% of them seen just once. The same specimen was also included in a second study, on T cells of mothers and their children.

Sequencing was carried out using blood. Receptors originate from a boy aged 5-17 years in good health.

In this sample, this clonotype turned up a few times. The rearrangement links TRBV7-9 to TRBJ2-3; 11 bases line up with TRBD1. The germline V gene has CDR1 SEHNR and CDR2 FQNEAQ (reference sequence). The CDR3 loop spans 16 amino acids. V shed 6 bases and J 6 bases; nucleotides not matched to a gene: 11. The CDR3 coding sequence is TGTGCCAGCAGACCCTCAGGACAGGGGGCAGGGGATACGCAGTATTTT. Residues: CASRPSGQGAGDTQYF.

The chain carries TRBV29-1 and TRBJ1-5; D call uncertain. Germline V gene sequence: CDR1 SQVTM, CDR2 ANQGSEA. The V end was cut by 4 bases, the J end by 0 bases, with 7 bases between. The CDR3 extends over 13 amino acids. The CDR3 spells CSVASHSNQPQHF. The CDR3 DNA sequence: TGCAGCGTTGCCAGTCATAGCAATCAGCCCCAGCATTTT.

The chain recombines TRBV12-3 or TRBV12-4 with TRBJ2-1; 11 nucleotides align to TRBD2. V lost 3 bases, J lost 2 bases, and 6 bases stayed unmatched. This CDR3 contains 17 residues. For the CDR3, the DNA is TGTGCCAGCAGTTTTGTCCTAGCGGGAGGAACCTACAATGAGCAGTTCTTC. Amino acids: CASSFVLAGGTYNEQFF.